This T cell receptor beta chain was recovered during a study of T-cell memory formation after mild COVID-19. About the study: TCR clusters were largely donor specific.

Study-wide results and limits: Among CD4+ contracting clones, most were CM and EM, and CD8+ ones EMRA. Several responding clones turned up in pre-infection memory, indicating that cross-reactive memory may have taken part. Second-wave clones with a day 37 peak had unconfirmed SARS-CoV-2 specificity.

TCRdb called the 5' RACE reads again in MiXCR, with one record for every CDR3 protein. The data hold 450,000 to 650,000 distinct CDR3 sequences, with approximately 18% observed a single time. V lost 0 bases, J lost 6 bases, and 9 bases lay in between. CDR3 length: 12 amino acids. Germline lookup yields CDR1 DFQATT and CDR2 SNEGSKA (reference sequence). This clonotype was counted a few times. Its antigen is unknown. The TCR was taken from an adult woman who had mild COVID-19 (a few samples of this study predate the infection). Cell type and time point are not known. The V call is TRBV20-1, the J call TRBJ2-7, with D perhaps matching TRBD1 (6 bases). Sequencing was performed on PBMCs or a T cell subset sorted from them (not recorded which). The CDR3 nucleotides are TGCAGTGCTAGAGATATGGGGGCCGAGCAGTACTTC. Amino acids: CSARDMGAEQYF.